These 27 T cell receptor beta chains were sequenced from one sample in a study of blood T cells in healthy people across ages. For the second PCR, which ran for roughly 7 to 11 cycles, a sample-barcoded 5' primer and a J-beta primer mix were used. MiXCR, applied by TCRdb to the 5' RACE reads, yields one record per CDR3 protein. The sample has approximately 850,000 distinct CDR3 sequences, roughly 64% seen once. The sequenced sample was blood. These TCRs come from a man aged 30-40 years in good health.

This clonotype came up many times. One junction end does not reproduce the germline sequence, and a read error may be involved. The rearrangement links TRBV5-1 to TRBJ2-6; possibly TRBD2 for D (6 bases). Looked up from germline, CDR1 is SGHRS and CDR2 is YFSETQ. The CDR3 length is 15 residues. This chain's CDR3 is CASSLGGAGANVLTF. The CDR3 bases are TGTGCCAGCAGCTTAGGAGGGGCTGGGGCCAACGTCCTGACTTTC.

This chain uses TRBV10-3 with TRBJ1-5; 10 nucleotides align to TRBD1. The V gene's germline CDR1 is ENHRY and CDR2 SYGVKD. CDR3 length equals 13 residues. V was clipped by 10 bases and J by 7 bases; unmatched bases: 7. CDR3 bases: TGTGCCACCGGACAGGGGGTAGAGCAGCCCCAGCATTTT. Its translation: CATGQGVEQPQHF.

The chain couples TRBV2 to TRBJ2-6; D possibly matches TRBD1 or TRBD2 (5 bases each). V lost 3 bases and J lost 2, with 11 bases in between. The CDR3 is 16 amino acids. Germline CDR1 is SNHLY and CDR2 is FYNNEI. CDR3 loop: CASSEGPRAGANVLTF. CDR3 bases: TGTGCCAGCAGTGAGGGGCCGCGGGCTGGGGCCAACGTCCTGACTTTC. Variable domain in full (rest from reference TRBV2 and TRBJ2-6): EPEVTQTPSHQVTQMGQEVILRCVPISNHLYFYWYRQILGQKVEFLVSFYNNEISEKSEIFDDQFSVERPDGSNFTLKIRSTKLEDSAMYFCASSEGPRAGANVLTFGAGSRLTVL.

The chain combines TRBV7-2 with TRBJ2-7, with D uncertain. The CDR3 runs 16 residues. CDR1 SGHTA and CDR2 FQGNSA come from the germline V gene. Trimming removed 3 bases at V and 4 bases at J, with 19 bases between. The CDR3 nucleotides are TGTGCCAGCAGCTTCGGCCTGCCGCCAATGGGATACGAGCAGTACTTC. Its protein product is CASSFGLPPMGYEQYF.

V and J are TRBV4-3 and TRBJ2-1; D is uncertain. In germline, CDR1 is LGHNA, CDR2 YSLEER. Trimming removed 1 base at V and 5 bases at J, with 6 bases between. The CDR3 totals 13 residues. The CDR3 region is CASSQGLHNEQFF. DNA of the CDR3: TGCGCCAGCAGCCAAGGACTGCACAATGAGCAGTTCTTC.

This sequence joins TRBV20-1 and TRBJ2-1; D gene unclear. Germline CDR1 DFQATT, CDR2 SNEGSKA (reference sequence). The V gene lost 1 base and the J gene lost 6 bases, with 4 bases spanning the gap. The CDR3 runs 11 residues. The chain's CDR3 is CSARGANEQFF. The CDR3 DNA follows: TGCAGTGCTAGAGGAGCCAATGAGCAGTTCTTC.

This chain connects TRBV20-1 to TRBJ2-3, with 13 bases identical to TRBD2. This CDR3 has 16 amino acids. Per germline, CDR1 DFQATT and CDR2 SNEGSKA (reference sequence). The ends lost 4 bases at V and 5 bases at J; junction bases unmatched: 9. CDR3 bases: TGCAGTGCTACGGGACTAGCGGGACAAGTACGAGATACGCAGTATTTT. Its translation: CSATGLAGQVRDTQYF.

The chain carries TRBV28 and TRBJ2-7, with 9 bases matching TRBD1. The CDR3 is made up of 12 amino acids. Germline trimming cut 7 bases from V and 12 bases from J; bases unmatched to any gene: 10. Germline CDR1 reads MDHEN; CDR2 reads SYDVKM. This CDR3 reads CASNLGQGRLYF. CDR3 DNA sequence: TGTGCCAGCAACCTCGGACAGGGGAGATTGTACTTC.

The V gene is TRBV18, the J gene TRBJ2-6; 7 bases line up with TRBD2. Unmatched junction bases numbered 9, after V lost 6 bases and J lost 4 bases. The CDR3 loop spans 16 amino acids. The V gene's germline CDR1 is KGHSH and CDR2 LQKENI. As DNA, the CDR3 is TGTGCCAGCTCCCTGACTAGCCCAGGAGGGGCCAACGTCCTGACTTTC. It specifies CASSLTSPGGANVLTF.

This clonotype was seen ten or more times. It may be a read error: a sequence one base away is much more abundant. The chain uses TRBV7-2 and TRBJ2-5; TRBD2 matches 7 bases. This CDR3 is 15 amino acids long. Germline lookup yields CDR1 SGHTA and CDR2 FQGNSA. The J segment lost 5 bases and the V segment lost 4 bases, leaving 10 bases of the junction unmatched. The DNA of the CDR3 is TGTGCCAGCAGCTGGGTTGGACTAGTGAGCGAGACCCAGTACTTC. The encoded protein is CASSWVGLVSETQYF.

J is TRBJ2-2 and V is TRBV28; D perhaps matches TRBD2 (7 bases). Germline loops: CDR1 MDHEN, CDR2 SYDVKM. The CDR3 sequence is 15 residues long. Trimming took off 3 bases at V and 2 bases at J, with 10 bases between the two ends. The CDR3 protein is CASSLGGPNTGELFF. The CDR3 DNA is TGTGCCAGCAGTTTGGGGGGGCCTAACACCGGGGAGCTGTTTTTT. Full variable domain (remainder filled in from reference TRBV28 and TRBJ2-2): DVKVTQSSRYLVKRTGEKVFLECVQDMDHENMFWYRQDPGLGLRLIYFSYDVKMKEKGDIPEGYSVSREKKERFSLILESASTNQTSMYLCASSLGGPNTGELFFGEGSRLTVL.

The rearrangement uses TRBV10-3 and TRBJ2-1, with 7 nucleotides matching TRBD1. The CDR3 extends over 13 amino acids. V lost 5 bases to trimming and J lost 7 bases; unmatched junction nucleotides: 5. Germline CDR1 ENHRY, CDR2 SYGVKD. CDR3 amino acids: CAISWTGVNEQFF. In DNA form, the CDR3 reads TGTGCCATCAGTTGGACAGGAGTTAATGAGCAGTTCTTC.

The chain carries TRBV6-1 and TRBJ2-5; no clear D. The CDR3 sequence is 16 residues long. CDR1 and CDR2 (germline): MNHNS, SASEGT. V lost 1 base, J lost 4 bases, and 16 bases lay in between. The CDR3 DNA reads as TGTGCCAGCAGTGAAGGCAATAGACCTTGGGGAGAGACCCAGTACTTC. The encoded protein is CASSEGNRPWGETQYF.

The chain uses TRBV5-1 and TRBJ2-1; D perhaps matches TRBD2 (6 bases). Judging by the DNA end, TRBJ2-7 fits better; the J call may be wrong. The CDR3 length is 14 residues. Germline loops: CDR1 SGHRS, CDR2 YFSETQ. CDR3 in amino acids: CASSTTGTGGEQYF. The CDR3 DNA is TGCGCCAGCAGCACAACAGGTACCGGGGGTGAGCAGTACTTC.

The chain employs TRBV29-1 and TRBJ2-1; 10 nucleotides line up with TRBD1. Unmatched junction bases numbered 21, after V lost 6 bases and J lost 7 bases. This CDR3 contains 18 residues. Germline assignment: CDR1 SQVTM and CDR2 ANQGSEA. As DNA, the CDR3 is TGCAGCGTCGAGAAGGGACAGGGGCCGCGGGTTGAGTGGAATGAGCAGTTCTTC. It codes for CSVEKGQGPRVEWNEQFF.

This clonotype was seen only a few times. This rearrangement joins TRBV30 to TRBJ2-3; the D gene is possibly TRBD1 (6 bases). Trimming shortened V by 3 bases and J by 4 bases, and 14 bases separated the two germline ends. The CDR3 runs to 14 residues. The V gene's germline CDR1 is GTSNPN and CDR2 SVGIG (reference sequence). The CDR3 DNA reads TGTGCCTGGAGGAGAGTTGGGGGCTCAGATACGCAGTATTTT. Encoded protein: CAWRRVGGSDTQYF. Full variable domain (missing parts from reference TRBV30 and TRBJ2-3): SQTIHQWPATLVQPVGSPLSLECTVEGTSNPNLYWYRQAAGRGLQLLFYSVGIGQISSEVPQNLSASRPQDRQFILSSKKLLLSDSGFYLCAWRRVGGSDTQYFGPGTRLTVL.

This chain connects TRBV29-1 to TRBJ1-1; no definite D call. Trimming removed 3 bases from V and 8 bases from J, with 13 bases in between. Germline loops: CDR1 SQVTM, CDR2 ANQGSEA. The length of the CDR3 is 12 residues. CDR3 DNA sequence: TGCAGCGTTGAGATGGCCCATCTCGAAGCTTTCTTT. It codes for CSVEMAHLEAFF.

V is TRBV7-2 and J is TRBJ2-1, with a tentative D call TRBD2 (6 bases). The CDR3 length is 16 residues. The germline V gene encodes CDR1 SGHTA and CDR2 FQGNSA. The V gene lost 5 bases and the J gene lost 5 bases, with 19 bases spanning the gap. Here the CDR3 reads CASSPQPLALDNEQFF. The CDR3, as DNA: TGTGCCAGCAGCCCCCAGCCCCTAGCGTTGGACAATGAGCAGTTCTTC.

V usage is TRBV20-1 and J usage is TRBJ2-7, with 7 bases aligning to TRBD1. The germline V gene encodes CDR1 DFQATT and CDR2 SNEGSKA (reference sequence). CDR3 size: 13 residues. J was trimmed by 0 bases and V by 5 bases; bases with no gene match: 4. Here the CDR3 DNA reads TGCAGTGCTCCCCGGGACAGCTCCTACGAGCAGTACTTC. Encoded protein: CSAPRDSSYEQYF.

The rearrangement links TRBV6-5 to TRBJ1-4, with D unresolved. In germline, CDR1 is MNHEY, CDR2 SVGAGI. The CDR3 loop spans 13 amino acids. Trimming took 0 bases from V and 8 from J, leaving 7 bases between them. CDR3 coding DNA: TGTGCCAGCAGTTACTCGAGTGTGGAAAAACTGTTTTTT. As protein: CASSYSSVEKLFF.

The chain combines TRBV7-9 with TRBJ2-7; no clear D gene. This CDR3 contains 16 residues. Between the trimmed V and J ends, which lost 2 bases and 0 bases, there was a span of 14 bases. In germline, CDR1 is SEHNR, CDR2 FQNEAQ (reference sequence). Here the CDR3 reads CASSLLSAVSSYEQYF. CDR3 nucleotides: TGTGCCAGCAGCTTACTCTCAGCCGTGAGCTCCTACGAGCAGTACTTC. The whole variable domain, filled in from reference TRBV7-9 and TRBJ2-7, reads DTGVSQNPRHKITKRGQNVTFRCDPISEHNRLYWYRQTLGQGPEFLTYFQNEAQLEKSRLLSDRFSAERPKGSFSTLEIQRTEQGDSAMYLCASSLLSAVSSYEQYFGPGTRLTVT.

The chain has TRBV15 and TRBJ2-1; 9 bases are a match to TRBD2. CDR3 length: 13 residues. V lost 8 bases and J lost 5; bases outside the gene matches: 4. From germline, CDR1 is LNHNV and CDR2 YYDKDF (reference sequence). The CDR3 DNA reads as TGTGCCACCGCGGGGGGGGAGCACAATGAGCAGTTCTTC. This sequence encodes CATAGGEHNEQFF.

The V and J genes are TRBV6-6 and TRBJ1-4, with 7 bases aligning to TRBD1. CDR1 and CDR2 (germline): MNHNY, SVGAGI (reference sequence). CDR3 size: 16 residues. V trimming: 5 bases; J trimming: 0 bases; junction bases outside the gene matches: 6. The CDR3, as DNA: TGTGCCAGCAGTCACAGACAGGGTTCAACTAATGAAAAACTGTTTTTT. Protein: CASSHRQGSTNEKLFF.

In DNA, the CDR3 is TGCGCCAGCAGCCAAGCAGTCAGGAACACCGGGGAGCTGTTTTTT. It codes for CASSQAVRNTGELFF. V and J are TRBV4-1 and TRBJ2-2, with no clear D. V lost 1 base and J lost 1, with 7 bases in between. Germline-derived CDR1 and CDR2 are MGHRA and YSYEKL. There are 15 residues in the CDR3.

The chain employs TRBV9 and TRBJ1-1, with D hard to call. Germline assignment: CDR1 SGDLS and CDR2 YYNGEE. This CDR3 is built from 14 residues. V dropped 5 bases and J dropped 1 base, with 12 bases sitting between them. In DNA form, the CDR3 reads TGTGCCAGCAGGCCGGCGGGTGGGAACACTGAAGCTTTCTTT. This translates into CASRPAGGNTEAFF.

The chain employs TRBV2 and TRBJ2-1; D is undetermined. V lost 5 bases and J 6 bases, leaving 17 bases between the germline ends. CDR3 length: 15 residues. Germline CDR1 reads SNHLY; CDR2 reads FYNNEI. CDR3 sequence reads: CASSPDWTARNEQFF. In nucleotides, the CDR3 is TGTGCCAGCAGTCCGGATTGGACGGCCCGCAATGAGCAGTTCTTC.

The chain is built from TRBV6-1 and TRBJ2-4; TRBD1 matches at 9 bases. The J call may be mistaken, given a closer DNA end match to TRBJ2-7. The CDR3 consists of 15 residues. Germline V CDR1 and CDR2: MNHNS, SASEGT. The CDR3, as DNA: TGTGCCAGCAGTGGAGGGGGGACAGGGATCTACGAGCAGTACTTC. Translating it yields CASSGGGTGIYEQYF.